This T cell receptor (beta chain) derives from a study of blood T cell repertoires in COVID-19 (dated by TCRdb to 2018 to 2020). Study-level background: Samples from collaborators originated in the United States, Italy and Spain and spanned both the acute and convalescent phases of COVID-19. The material from the prospective study consisted of cDNA or gDNA derived from T cells, B-cell-depleted T cells, or PBMCs. The dataset comprised deeply sampled blood TCRbeta repertoires from subjects exposed to, actively infected with, or recovered from COVID-19. A freely available public database, intended as a resource for researchers studying the immune response to SARS-CoV-2, is where the repertoires were released. The samples were drawn from the first 160 participants of the ongoing ImmuneRACE study and from 1,254 subjects provided by 6 global collaborators. Sample metadata almost always included a de-identified subject ID, COVID-19 status, age in years and sex. HLA class I and class II types, where available, came from metadata supplied by the sample provider rather than from assay-based typing. Summary of the overall study and its limitations: Clinical and demographic metadata were provided uncurated, with the amount varying by source and participant.

About this clone: Its antigen specificity is not known. The sample holds no much larger clone one base away, and base qualities are not on file.

TCRbeta CDR3 regions were amplified from genomic DNA using the immunoSEQ Assay, a bias-controlled multiplex PCR. The paper's data handling went like this. Nucleated cell counts per sample were estimated from amplification of reference gene primers within the assay. To quantify the absolute abundance of each unique TCRbeta CDR3 rearrangement, sequence reads were collapsed and filtered. For each sample, productive Simpson clonality was calculated as the square root of Simpson's diversity index across productive rearrangements. Sourced from immuneACCESS, this table was stored by TCRdb with only in-frame sequences that have V and J called. A share of the clones is absent; for the studies checked, an unresolved V gene accounts for under half, and the remainder has no known explanation. V and J calls and clone size are those listed in that table; D and trimming were worked out from the DNA. For this sample there are 60,000 or so clones; 87% appear just once. The ten most abundant clones make up around 9.1% of the sample.

The CDR3, cysteine through phenylalanine, is 16 amino acids long. The entry retains the CDR3 DNA only, 48 bases that are in frame from base 1. V was cut back by 4 bases and J by 0 bases, leaving a gap of 14 bases between them. From a lookup of the germline V gene, CDR1 and CDR2 are ENHRY and SYGVKD. Each collaborating institution followed its own protocols to collect whole blood in K2EDTA tubes. For TCRbeta analysis, collaborators shipped samples as frozen whole blood, isolated PBMCs, or DNA extracted from either of those sample types. The specimen was peripheral blood. The rearrangement joined TRBV10-3 to TRBJ2-3; the D gene is possibly TRBD1, with 6 bases matching. The receptor comes from a human donor with acute or convalescent COVID-19. The donor label of this sample is uncertain. The CDR3 corresponds to CAISGVGTTSTDTQYF. The DNA sequence is TGTGCCATCAGTGGGGTTGGGACAACTAGCACAGATACGCAGTATTTT.